Included here is one T cell receptor beta chain sequence, with context. Sequenced by immunoSEQ multiplex PCR; TCRdb stores in-frame clones only, minus some. In the table there are 200,000 to 250,000 clones, approximately 90% of which are singletons. The CDR3 is 14 amino acids. The germline V gene has CDR1 MRHNA and CDR2 SNTAGT. V trimming: 0 bases; J trimming: 6 bases; junction bases outside the gene matches: 1. The sample comes from a study of blood T cell repertoires in COVID-19. What was sequenced was PBMCs or T cells enriched from blood (not recorded which). The gene calls are TRBV6-4 and TRBJ1-2; 10 nucleotides agree with TRBD1. This clonotype was sampled from a man younger than 35 with acute COVID-19. The CDR3 bases are TGTGCCAGCAGTGACTCGGGGACAGGGGATGGCTACACCTTC. It yields the protein CASSDSGTGDGYTF.